This T cell receptor beta chain was documented in a study of shared clonotypes between healthy human individuals. Overall study: Three plates each covered CD4 naive and memory; CD8 naive two, CD8 memory one. General study findings and limits: Compared with clonotypes that all four donors shared, non-shared clonotypes had lower generation probabilities. The sampled material consisted only of blood, and tissue repertoires are likely to differ.

In regard to this clone: Its antigen is not identified.

The data were produced by immunoSEQ multiplex PCR, yet TCRdb's version contains in-frame clones alone and is incomplete. The data hold 2 million to 2.5 million clones, with around 93% observed a single time. The V gene lost 5 bases and the J gene lost 3 bases, with 4 bases spanning the gap. CDR1 and CDR2 from the germline V gene are MNHEY and SMNVEV (reference sequence). The CDR3 loop spans 12 amino acids. This sequence was found in a man aged 18 to 35 in good health. Some clones in this sample may be carry-over from other donors' samples. The chain couples TRBV27 to TRBJ2-2; no reliable D call. Source material: naive CD4+ T cells from PBMCs. The subset denotes: CD45RA+ positively selected. Written as DNA, the CDR3 is TGTGCCAGCAGTGGTCACACCGGGGAGCTGTTTTTT. This sequence encodes CASSGHTGELFF.